The present entry profiles one T cell receptor beta chain with its context. What it recognizes is unknown. This sample was included in a study of blood T cells in healthy people across ages. Study-wide results and caveats: Donors of long life had a larger count of naive CD4+ cells and greater diversity than aged donors. A strong correlation was found between TCR beta diversity and the percentage of naive T cells.

Primed by a sample-barcoded 5' primer and a J-beta primer mix, a second PCR proceeded for about 6 to 12 cycles. Each of the cDNA molecules was tagged by a template-switch adaptor with 12 random nucleotides. One entry per CDR3 protein results from TCRdb running MiXCR on the 5' RACE reads. The table records 1 million to 1.2 million distinct CDR3 sequences, 30% to 40% of them present only once. Isolated per sample were at least 7 million PBMCs. The germline V gene has CDR1 LGHNT and CDR2 FRNRAP. The CDR3 extends over 16 amino acids. V lost 4 bases, J lost 4 bases, and 9 bases stayed unmatched. This clonotype originated in a man younger than 35 in good health. The sequenced sample consisted of blood. This rearrangement joins TRBV12-5 to TRBJ1-5, with 8 bases matching TRBD1. This CDR3 reads CASGSPDREGNQPQHF. The CDR3 bases are TGTGCTAGTGGTTCACCGGACAGGGAAGGGAATCAGCCCCAGCATTTT.